The 27 T cell receptor beta chains below all came from one sample that was sequenced in a study of blood T cell repertoires in COVID-19. TCRdb's table, derived via immunoSEQ multiplex PCR, lists solely in-frame clones and lacks some. This sample has some 15,000 clones, with approximately 89% found just once. Specimen: peripheral blood. The receptors here all came from a human donor in a cohort sampled during active COVID-19.

The chain uses TRBV14 and TRBJ1-5; D is ambiguous. The CDR3 contains 18 residues. The V end lost 4 bases, the J end lost 4 bases, and 23 bases lay between the germline ends. Looked up from germline, CDR1 is SGHDN and CDR2 is FVKESK. Here the CDR3 DNA reads TGTGCCAGCAGCCGACCGTACCCCTTACAGAAGCCTAATCAGCCCCAGCATTTT. Its protein is CASSRPYPLQKPNQPQHF.

The chain has TRBV2 and TRBJ1-4; 9 nucleotides match TRBD1. The CDR3 covers 16 residues. With V trimmed by 2 bases and J by 10 bases, 11 bases remained unmatched. Looked up from germline, CDR1 is SNHLY and CDR2 is FYNNEI. This CDR3 is CASSESSGTGFGKLFF. In nucleotides, the CDR3 is TGTGCCAGCAGTGAATCCTCCGGGACAGGGTTCGGAAAACTGTTTTTT.

This rearrangement joins TRBV3-1 (or the pseudogene TRBV3-2) to TRBJ2-1; 8 bases align to TRBD2. V dropped 2 bases and J dropped 7; count of bases not matched to a gene: 10. CDR3 length equals 16 residues. Germline assignment: CDR1 LGHDT and CDR2 YNNKEL (reference sequence). CDR3 DNA sequence: TGTGCCAGCAGCCAACGATTAAGCGGGGGTATAAATGAGCAGTTCTTC. Translated, it gives CASSQRLSGGINEQFF.

The chain combines TRBV10-2 with TRBJ2-7; D is perhaps TRBD1 (5 bases). The CDR3 loop spans 14 amino acids. V was shortened by 4 bases and J by 5 bases, with 15 bases between the two germline ends. CDR1 and CDR2 from the germline V gene are WSHSY and SAAADI. CDR3 amino acids: CASSVGQGSNEQYF. The CDR3 DNA is TGCGCCAGCAGTGTAGGGCAGGGCAGTAACGAGCAGTACTTC.

The chain uses TRBV5-1 and TRBJ1-2; 7 bases map to TRBD1. The V gene's germline CDR1 is SGHRS and CDR2 YFSETQ. J gave up 4 bases and V 3 bases, and 6 bases lay outside the gene matches. The CDR3 totals 14 residues. The CDR3, as DNA: TGCGCCAGCAGCTCCGACGGGACAGTCTATGGCTACACCTTC. Translation gives CASSSDGTVYGYTF. Supplemented by reference TRBV5-1 and TRBJ1-2, the full variable domain reads KAGVTQTPRYLIKTRGQQVTLSCSPISGHRSVSWYQQTPGQGLQFLFEYFSETQRNKGNFPGRFSGRQFSNSRSEMNVSTLELGDSALYLCASSSDGTVYGYTFGSGTRLTVV.

The chain recombines TRBV7-2 with TRBJ1-2, with D possibly TRBD1 on 6 matching bases. The CDR3 is made up of 14 amino acids. Germline loops: CDR1 SGHTA, CDR2 FQGNSA. Trimming stripped 1 base from V and 6 bases from J, with 12 bases between. In DNA form, the CDR3 reads TGTGCCAGCAGCTTAGAGGCCCAGGGGAATGGCTACACCTTC. Protein: CASSLEAQGNGYTF.

J is TRBJ1-1 and V is TRBV7-9, with D hard to call. The CDR3 runs 13 residues. V was cut by 5 bases and J by 6 bases, with 13 bases left in between. Germline assignment: CDR1 SEHNR and CDR2 FQNEAQ (reference sequence). The CDR3 nucleotides are TGTGCCAGCAGCCTCCTTCTTTCGTCTGAAGCTTTCTTT. Its translation is CASSLLLSSEAFF.

This clone has just one count. This rearrangement joins TRBV5-1 to TRBJ1-3; the D is unclear. Trimming removed 6 bases from V and 2 bases from J, with 12 bases in between. The CDR3 extends over 14 amino acids. Per germline, CDR1 SGHRS and CDR2 YFSETQ. CDR3 amino acids: CASKRELPGNTIYF. CDR3 nucleotide sequence: TGCGCCAGCAAGCGGGAACTACCTGGAAACACCATATATTTT.

The chain joins TRBV15 to TRBJ1-1; 8 bases fit TRBD1. The CDR3 consists of 15 residues. CDR1 and CDR2 (germline): LNHNV, YYDKDF (reference sequence). V shed 0 bases and J 7 bases; nucleotides not matched to a gene: 7. The CDR3 loop is CATSRDLVTGVEAFF. For the CDR3, the DNA is TGTGCCACCAGCAGAGATTTGGTGACAGGGGTTGAAGCTTTCTTT. Full variable domain (missing parts from reference TRBV15 and TRBJ1-1): DAMVIQNPRYQVTQFGKPVTLSCSQTLNHNVMYWYQQKSSQAPKLLFHYYDKDFNNEADTPDNFQSRRPNTSFCFLDIRSPGLGDTAMYLCATSRDLVTGVEAFFGQGTRLTVV.

V gene TRBV18 combines with J gene TRBJ2-1, with 8 bases fitting TRBD2. CDR1 and CDR2 from the germline V gene are KGHSH and LQKENI. CDR3 size: 16 residues. V was clipped by 1 base and J by 12 bases; unmatched bases: 14. Here the CDR3 DNA reads TGTGCCAGCTCACCACAGCGGACTAGCCCCCCACCGGGGCAGTTCTTC. Its translation: CASSPQRTSPPPGQFF.

The chain combines TRBV5-1 with TRBJ1-2; a weak D match, TRBD1 (5 bases). V lost 4 bases to trimming and J lost 4 bases, with 14 bases between them. This CDR3 has 14 residues. The V gene's germline CDR1 is SGHRS and CDR2 YFSETQ. The CDR3 protein is CASSPLGGTYGYTF. In nucleotides, the CDR3 is TGCGCCAGCAGCCCATTGGGGGGTACCTATGGCTACACCTTC.

The chain recombines TRBV4-2 with TRBJ1-2; 9 bases map to TRBD1. Trimming removed 4 bases from V and 4 bases from J; junction bases left unmatched: 4. The CDR3 is made up of 14 amino acids. Germline CDR1 reads LGHNA; CDR2 reads YNFKEQ. CDR3 DNA: TGTGCCAGCAGCCTAGGACAGGGGAGCTATGGCTACACCTTC. It is translated as CASSLGQGSYGYTF.

This clone appeared once. V and J are TRBV28 and TRBJ2-7, with a possible D match to TRBD2 (6 bases). Germline V lookup: CDR1 MDHEN, CDR2 SYDVKM. Deletions cut 8 bases from V and 3 bases from J, with 20 bases between. The CDR3 contains 15 residues. The CDR3: CASGGGAPSNYEQYF. The CDR3 region has the DNA TGTGCCAGCGGAGGCGGGGCTCCCTCAAACTACGAGCAGTACTTC.

The chain carries TRBV2 and TRBJ1-4; 7 bases are shared with TRBD1. Germline V gene data show CDR1 as SNHLY and CDR2 as FYNNEI. J was trimmed by 8 bases and V by 1 base; bases with no gene match: 4. CDR3 length equals 14 residues. The CDR3 protein is CASSEVRGSEKLFF. CDR3 nucleotide sequence: TGTGCCAGCAGTGAAGTCAGGGGGAGCGAAAAACTGTTTTTT.

The table lists this clone with a few counts. This chain uses TRBV29-1 with TRBJ2-7, with 8 bases identical to TRBD1. Germline CDR1 reads SQVTM; CDR2 reads ANQGSEA. V shed 2 bases and J 7 bases; nucleotides not matched to a gene: 4. The CDR3 runs 12 residues. CDR3 in amino acids: CSVEQGAREQYF. Here the CDR3 DNA reads TGCAGCGTTGAACAGGGGGCACGAGAGCAGTACTTC.

The chain is built from TRBV3-1 (or the pseudogene TRBV3-2) and TRBJ1-1, with D maybe TRBD1 (6 bases). The CDR3 spans 13 residues. V was pared by 0 bases and J by 8 bases, with 10 bases between. The germline gives CDR1 LGHDT, CDR2 YNNKEL (reference sequence). CDR3 sequence (DNA): TGTGCCAGCAGCCAAGAGGGGGGGCGGGAAGCTTTCTTT. Its protein is CASSQEGGREAFF.

The chain joins TRBV29-1 to TRBJ1-2; no firm D call. The CDR3 consists of 11 residues. CDR1 and CDR2 from the germline V gene are SQVTM and ANQGSEA. The V end lost 3 bases, the J end lost 5 bases, and 7 bases lay between the germline ends. The DNA for the CDR3 is TGCAGCGTTGACCAAACTTATGGCTACACCTTC. Amino acids: CSVDQTYGYTF.

The rearrangement uses TRBV28 and TRBJ1-5; 11 positions agree with TRBD1. Germline CDR1 and CDR2: MDHEN and SYDVKM. V shed 4 bases, J shed 5 bases, and the junction held 7 bases outside the gene matches. There are 16 residues in the CDR3. For the CDR3, the DNA is TGTGCCAGCAGTTCACCGGACAGGGGGCTTCATCAGCCCCAGCATTTT. Translating gives CASSSPDRGLHQPQHF.

This chain connects TRBV5-6 to TRBJ1-3, with D perhaps matching TRBD1 (5 bases). CDR1 and CDR2 (germline): SGHDT, YYEEEE. Trimming removed 6 bases at V and 2 bases at J, with 27 bases between. This CDR3 comprises 19 residues. In nucleotides, the CDR3 is TGTGCCAGCAACGCGGGGGGGGTAAGGGACGGAGCACCTGGAAACACCATATATTTT. Encoded protein: CASNAGGVRDGAPGNTIYF.

The chain links TRBV11-2 to TRBJ2-5; tentative D call: TRBD1 (6 bases). CDR3 length equals 13 residues. Per the germline V gene, CDR1 is SGHAT and CDR2 is FQNNGV. Trimming took off 1 base at V and 5 bases at J, with 8 bases between the two ends. The CDR3 sequence: CASSLVRGETQYF. CDR3 coding DNA: TGTGCCAGCAGCTTAGTTAGGGGGGAGACCCAGTACTTC.

This chain links TRBV27 with TRBJ2-6, with D unclear. Germline V gene sequence: CDR1 MNHEY, CDR2 SMNVEV (reference sequence). The V end was cut by 10 bases, the J end by 0 bases, with 4 bases between. CDR3 length: 12 residues. The CDR3 DNA is TGTGCCACCGTCTCTGGGGCCAACGTCCTGACTTTC. It is translated as CATVSGANVLTF.

The gene calls are TRBV4-3 and TRBJ1-4, with 9 bases fitting TRBD1. The CDR3 covers 16 residues. Germline lookup yields CDR1 LGHNA and CDR2 YSLEER. V was pared by 4 bases and J by 2 bases, with 5 bases of the junction left unmatched. The CDR3 DNA is TGCGCCAGCAGCCCACCGGGACAGGGTACTAATGAAAAACTGTTTTTT. Translation gives CASSPPGQGTNEKLFF.

J is TRBJ2-2 and V is TRBV10-1; D may be TRBD1 (6 bases). The CDR3 length is 14 residues. Trimming shortened V by 4 bases and J by 0 bases, and 6 bases separated the two germline ends. Germline CDR1 reads WNHNN; CDR2 reads SYGVQD (reference sequence). CDR3 in DNA: TGCGCCAGCAGTGGGGACACGAACACCGGGGAGCTGTTTTTT. Its protein is CASSGDTNTGELFF.

The chain recombines TRBV4-1 with TRBJ1-4; a weak D match, TRBD1 (6 bases). The CDR3 has 16 residues. From germline, CDR1 is MGHRA and CDR2 YSYEKL. Between the trimmed V and J ends, which lost 0 bases and 4 bases, there was a span of 12 bases. In DNA form, the CDR3 reads TGCGCCAGCAGCCAAGAGCCAGGGGATGGTAATGAAAAACTGTTTTTT. Amino acid sequence: CASSQEPGDGNEKLFF.

The chain combines TRBV9 with TRBJ2-1; D call uncertain. Germline CDR1 SGDLS, CDR2 YYNGEE. CDR3 length equals 13 residues. V lost 3 bases and J lost 7, with 11 bases in between. CDR3 protein: CASSATGRNEQFF. As DNA, the CDR3 is TGTGCCAGCAGCGCCACGGGTCGGAATGAGCAGTTCTTC.

This chain links TRBV29-1 with TRBJ2-3; no clear D gene. Trimming left V 8 bases short and J 0 bases short, with 9 bases between. The CDR3 has 12 residues. Germline loops: CDR1 SQVTM, CDR2 ANQGSEA. CDR3 DNA: TGCAGCTCCTCCACTAGCACAGATACGCAGTATTTT. It yields the protein CSSSTSTDTQYF.

This rearrangement joins TRBV28 to TRBJ2-7; D unclear. Germline loops: CDR1 MDHEN, CDR2 SYDVKM. The CDR3 length is 15 residues. The germline V and J ends were trimmed by 3 bases and 7 bases, with 19 bases remaining between them. CDR3 in amino acids: CASSLVNRRAEEQYF. DNA of the CDR3: TGTGCCAGCAGTTTGGTTAATCGGAGAGCCGAGGAGCAGTACTTC.